The rows below give T cell receptor beta chains drawn from one sample of a study of Tregs in tolerant kidney transplant recipients. Data came from immunoSEQ multiplex PCR; TCRdb stores just in-frame clones and leaves some out. This sample has about 22,000 clones; about 85% occur once, and the top ten carry over 20%. The sequences come from CD8+ T cells from blood (PBMCs), collected 6 months after the transplant. The receptors derive from a human patient who received a combined kidney and bone marrow transplant. Some T cells may trace back to the graft donor. CDR3s leave out the opening cysteine and the closing phenylalanine or tryptophan. The D gene is left open where the match is weak.

j_gene: TRBJ2-3; v_gene: TRBV19; d_gene: -; CDR3aa: ASTMDNFADTQY
j_gene: TRBJ2-3; v_gene: TRBV10-3; d_gene: TRBD2; CDR3aa: AISVEAERGYTDTQY
j_gene: TRBJ2-5; v_gene: TRBV4-1; d_gene: -; CDR3aa: ASSPRQTLETQY
j_gene: TRBJ2-7; v_gene: TRBV7-6; d_gene: TRBD2; CDR3aa: ASSLALAGVSYEQY
j_gene: TRBJ2-7; v_gene: TRBV27; d_gene: -; CDR3aa: ASSVKFVWASYEQY
j_gene: TRBJ1-1; v_gene: TRBV4-1; d_gene: TRBD1; CDR3aa: ASRGQGVKNTEAF
j_gene: TRBJ1-5; v_gene: TRBV7-9; d_gene: -; CDR3aa: ASSPRGGVDQPQH
j_gene: TRBJ1-3; v_gene: TRBV7-6; d_gene: -; CDR3aa: ASRRSRDSGNTIY
j_gene: TRBJ1-1; v_gene: TRBV7-9; d_gene: -; CDR3aa: ASSFHIGDGTEAF
j_gene: TRBJ1-1; v_gene: TRBV19; d_gene: TRBD1; CDR3aa: ASSRMVARGHTEAF
j_gene: TRBJ2-2; v_gene: TRBV5-5; d_gene: TRBD2; CDR3aa: ASSLAGGELF
j_gene: TRBJ2-5; v_gene: TRBV2; d_gene: TRBD1; CDR3aa: ASIGRGGLGTQY
j_gene: TRBJ2-7; v_gene: TRBV7-6; d_gene: TRBD2; CDR3aa: ASSLVVFGRAHEQY
j_gene: TRBJ1-4; v_gene: TRBV5-6; d_gene: -; CDR3aa: ASSLASGVANEKLF
j_gene: TRBJ2-7; v_gene: TRBV9; d_gene: TRBD1; CDR3aa: ASSVGEGGTYEQY
j_gene: TRBJ2-2; v_gene: TRBV7-9; d_gene: -; CDR3aa: ASNILRGELF
j_gene: TRBJ2-5; v_gene: TRBV27; d_gene: TRBD2; CDR3aa: ASSGAGGRLETQY
j_gene: TRBJ2-1; v_gene: TRBV7-9; d_gene: TRBD2; CDR3aa: ASSGLAGDGEQF
j_gene: TRBJ1-2; v_gene: TRBV5-1; d_gene: TRBD1; CDR3aa: ASSLGSTGTGSGYT
j_gene: TRBJ1-1; v_gene: TRBV7-9; d_gene: -; CDR3aa: ASSLGHPTEAF
j_gene: TRBJ1-2; v_gene: TRBV30; d_gene: TRBD1; CDR3aa: AWGVRGPDGYT
j_gene: TRBJ1-1; v_gene: TRBV7-2; d_gene: -; CDR3aa: ASSLGRNTEAF
j_gene: TRBJ1-1; v_gene: TRBV5-1; d_gene: -; CDR3aa: ASSLEAAPNTEAF
j_gene: TRBJ2-2; v_gene: TRBV9; d_gene: TRBD2; CDR3aa: ASSGFGRAPGELF
j_gene: -; v_gene: TRBV7-2; d_gene: -; CDR3aa: ASRENRAALYEQY
j_gene: TRBJ1-2; v_gene: TRBV4-1; d_gene: TRBD1; CDR3aa: ASSQIVHWDRGPYGYT
j_gene: TRBJ2-6; v_gene: TRBV27; d_gene: TRBD1; CDR3aa: ASSAPGQRVT
j_gene: TRBJ1-1; v_gene: TRBV6-4; d_gene: -; CDR3aa: ASSDSPGVGATEAF
j_gene: TRBJ1-2; v_gene: TRBV11-3; d_gene: TRBD1; CDR3aa: ASSDNQGQGIYGYT
j_gene: TRBJ1-5; v_gene: TRBV4-3; d_gene: TRBD1; CDR3aa: ASSPNQGALSDQPQH
j_gene: -; v_gene: TRBV5-1; d_gene: -; CDR3aa: ASSRIDTYEQY
j_gene: TRBJ2-7; v_gene: TRBV7-8; d_gene: -; CDR3aa: ASSFEDSSSYEQY
j_gene: TRBJ1-1; v_gene: TRBV4-1; d_gene: -; CDR3aa: ASSQAGSEAF
j_gene: TRBJ2-3; v_gene: TRBV28; d_gene: -; CDR3aa: ASSLQRLSTDTQY
j_gene: TRBJ2-7; v_gene: TRBV5-1; d_gene: -; CDR3aa: ASSLGTAVSSYEQY
j_gene: TRBJ2-5; v_gene: TRBV30; d_gene: TRBD2; CDR3aa: AWSPGTSGTETQY
j_gene: TRBJ2-1; v_gene: TRBV2; d_gene: TRBD2; CDR3aa: ASTKAGGPRNEQF
j_gene: TRBJ1-1; v_gene: TRBV28; d_gene: -; CDR3aa: ASSLQANTEAF
j_gene: TRBJ2-7; v_gene: TRBV6-6; d_gene: -; CDR3aa: ASSYMNGQLYEQY
j_gene: TRBJ2-2; v_gene: TRBV5-1; d_gene: -; CDR3aa: ASSPREGGLTGELF
j_gene: TRBJ2-1; v_gene: TRBV28; d_gene: TRBD1; CDR3aa: ASSGTGAGLYNEQF
j_gene: TRBJ2-7; v_gene: TRBV7-9; d_gene: -; CDR3aa: ASSSPGRGGDEQY
j_gene: TRBJ2-5; v_gene: TRBV13; d_gene: TRBD2; CDR3aa: ASSPSGGVETQY
j_gene: TRBJ1-2; v_gene: TRBV27; d_gene: -; CDR3aa: ASATQGVGYGYT
j_gene: TRBJ2-1; v_gene: TRBV6-5; d_gene: -; CDR3aa: ASSYSSPSSEQF
j_gene: TRBJ2-1; v_gene: TRBV5-4; d_gene: -; CDR3aa: ASSSQSDDYNEQF
j_gene: TRBJ1-5; v_gene: TRBV5-1; d_gene: -; CDR3aa: ASSLGPGREGNQPQH
j_gene: TRBJ1-1; v_gene: TRBV14; d_gene: -; CDR3aa: ASSQVGGTEAF
j_gene: TRBJ1-3; v_gene: TRBV28; d_gene: TRBD1; CDR3aa: ASSLGQGGSGNTIY
j_gene: TRBJ2-3; v_gene: TRBV7-9; d_gene: TRBD2; CDR3aa: ASSLEREGTDTQY
j_gene: TRBJ2-7; v_gene: TRBV9; d_gene: TRBD1; CDR3aa: ASSGSGTGGNEQY
j_gene: TRBJ1-6; v_gene: TRBV28; d_gene: -; CDR3aa: ASSSGGRDNSPLH
j_gene: TRBJ1-3; v_gene: TRBV29-1; d_gene: TRBD1; CDR3aa: SPPQGDGNTIY
j_gene: TRBJ1-1; v_gene: TRBV9; d_gene: -; CDR3aa: ASSASGSLGLNTEAF